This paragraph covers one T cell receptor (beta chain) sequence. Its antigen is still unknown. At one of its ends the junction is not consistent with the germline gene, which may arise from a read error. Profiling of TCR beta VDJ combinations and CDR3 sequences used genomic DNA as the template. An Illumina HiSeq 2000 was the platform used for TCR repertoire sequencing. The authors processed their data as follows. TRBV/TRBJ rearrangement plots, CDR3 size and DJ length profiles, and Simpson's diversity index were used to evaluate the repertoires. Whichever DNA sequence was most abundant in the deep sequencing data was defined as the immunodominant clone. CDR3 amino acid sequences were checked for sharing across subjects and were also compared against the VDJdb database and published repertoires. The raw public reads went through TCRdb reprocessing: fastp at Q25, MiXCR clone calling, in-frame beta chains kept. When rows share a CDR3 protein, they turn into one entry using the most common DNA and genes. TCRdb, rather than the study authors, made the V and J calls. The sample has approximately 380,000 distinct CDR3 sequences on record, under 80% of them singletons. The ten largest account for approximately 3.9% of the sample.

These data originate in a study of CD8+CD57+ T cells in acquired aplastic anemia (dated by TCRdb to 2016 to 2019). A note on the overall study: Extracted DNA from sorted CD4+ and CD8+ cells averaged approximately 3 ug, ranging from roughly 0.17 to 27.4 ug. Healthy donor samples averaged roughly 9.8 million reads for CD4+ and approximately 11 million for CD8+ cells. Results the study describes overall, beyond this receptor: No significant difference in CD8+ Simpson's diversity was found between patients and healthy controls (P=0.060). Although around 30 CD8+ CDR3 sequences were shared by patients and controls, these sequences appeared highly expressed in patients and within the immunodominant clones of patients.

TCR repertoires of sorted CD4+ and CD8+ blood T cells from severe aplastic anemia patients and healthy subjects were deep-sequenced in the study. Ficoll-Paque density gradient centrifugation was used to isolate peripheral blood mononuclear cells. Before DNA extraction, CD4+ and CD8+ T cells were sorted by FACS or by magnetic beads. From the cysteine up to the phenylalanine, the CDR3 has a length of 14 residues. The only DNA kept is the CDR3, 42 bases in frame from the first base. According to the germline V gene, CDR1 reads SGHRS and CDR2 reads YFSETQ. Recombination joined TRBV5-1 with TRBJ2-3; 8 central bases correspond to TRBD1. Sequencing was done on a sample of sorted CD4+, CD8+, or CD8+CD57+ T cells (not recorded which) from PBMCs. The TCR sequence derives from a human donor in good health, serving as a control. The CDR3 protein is CASITTGDTDSQYF. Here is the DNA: TGTGCCAGCATCACGACAGGGGACACAGATTCGCAGTATTTT.